This TCR beta chain was recovered during a study of T cell responses to AZD1222 COVID-19 vaccine. Study-wide results and caveats: Following two doses of AZD1222, Spike-specific TCR breadth and depth rose.

The data were produced by immunoSEQ multiplex PCR, yet TCRdb's version contains in-frame clones alone and is incomplete. The profile shows around 110,000 clones, 92% of them singletons. V was pared by 6 bases and J by 1 base, with 9 bases between. Germline V CDR1 and CDR2: MRHNA, SNTAGT. The CDR3 consists of 13 residues. Comments on this clone: The antigen remains undetermined.

The source was peripheral blood, collected 28 days after the second AZD1222 dose. J is TRBJ1-1 and V is TRBV6-4, with a tentative D call TRBD1 (6 bases). This receptor was obtained from an adult who received the AZD1222 COVID-19 vaccine. The DNA for the CDR3 is TGTGCCAGCAGCGTGGACAGGAACACTGAAGCTTTCTTT. Translation gives CASSVDRNTEAFF.